A selection of T cell receptor beta chains follows, all from one sample in a study of CD8 T cells in Susac syndrome. TCRdb used MiXCR to reprocess the immunoSEQ multiplex PCR reads, holding one entry per CDR3 protein. This sample has 130,000 or so distinct CDR3 sequences; about 95% occur once, and the top ten carry over 0.1%. Sequencing input: CD4+ T cells from PBMCs. The receptor set was obtained from a human donor with multiple sclerosis. Both conserved end residues are part of each CDR3.

V: TRBV5-1; CDR3: CASSLDLREQFF
V: TRBV20-1; CDR3: CSAAPPGLAGYYTDTQYF
V: TRBV15; CDR3: CATSRESPTSGPQHF
V: TRBV11-2; CDR3: CASSSLAEGKDYTF
V: TRBV29-1; CDR3: CSVLAGGPYNEQFF
V: TRBV20-1; CDR3: CSAWTGRNQPQHF
V: TRBV7-3; CDR3: CASSSPGKGASEQFF
V: TRBV3-1; CDR3: CASSRAGGIFTDTQYF
V: TRBV20-1; CDR3: CSARTADGRSLTQYF
V: TRBV20-1; CDR3: CSGTAGVFAGYTF
V: TRBV5-5; CDR3: CASSLGQQRETQYF
V: TRBV25-1; CDR3: CASSDIRSYNEQFF
V: TRBV2; CDR3: CASRTSANSYEQYF
V: TRBV7-2; CDR3: CASSLDGLAGTTDTQYF
V: TRBV20-1; CDR3: CSASSGTSIDEQFF
V: TRBV20-1; CDR3: CSARDSSGPRDYGYTF
V: TRBV29-1; CDR3: CSVEGNTGELFF
V: TRBV7-9; CDR3: CASSSGTGGYGYTF
V: TRBV6-1; CDR3: CASSASPQGKPAAGYTF
V: TRBV6-6; CDR3: CASNTGQTMNTEAFF
V: TRBV9; CDR3: CASSVYNSRIEKLFF
V: TRBV27; CDR3: CATSWSEGTATQYF
V: TRBV9; CDR3: CASSATSGPQETQYF
V: TRBV24-1; CDR3: CATSDPGTPTGELFF
V: TRBV29-1; CDR3: CSVGGGNYGYTF
V: TRBV7-2; CDR3: CASREGPGHGSAPLHF
V: TRBV29-1; CDR3: CSVFFYEQYF
V: TRBV6-2/TRBV6-3; CDR3: CASRTGNQETQYF
V: TRBV14; CDR3: CASSPLTSGSETQYF
V: TRBV12-3/TRBV12-4; CDR3: CASNHGSNQPQHF
V: TRBV27; CDR3: CASSPPGVAYQPQHF
V: TRBV5-1; CDR3: CASSATSGWQNEQFF
V: TRBV7-2; CDR3: CASSGGTTYNSPLHF
V: TRBV7-2; CDR3: CASSLEGGPSSYEQYF
V: TRBV30; CDR3: CAWSEGFATNEKLFF
V: TRBV5-1; CDR3: CASSLERGTPYNEQFF
V: TRBV13; CDR3: CASSLNLAGVQFF
V: TRBV18; CDR3: CASSPDLHKSEQYF
V: TRBV29-1; CDR3: CSVAASTGKWNGYTF
V: TRBV29-1; CDR3: CSVETPRGRTDTQYF
V: TRBV6-2/TRBV6-3; CDR3: CASGQVDYGYTF
V: TRBV12-3/TRBV12-4; CDR3: CASSPSGGVTKNIQYF
V: TRBV6-5; CDR3: CASSYHRAGNTGELFF
V: TRBV11-2; CDR3: CASSVLAADTDTQYF
V: TRBV3-1; CDR3: CASSQMVLPTYEQYF
V: TRBV28; CDR3: CASSSQPRKGQYF
V: TRBV5-1; CDR3: CASRPRGNSYEQYF
V: TRBV9; CDR3: CASSVDVGGIYEQYF
V: TRBV29-1; CDR3: CSGRGPREGETQYF
V: TRBV6-1; CDR3: CASRGSGRDYGYTF
V: TRBV20-1; CDR3: CSAWADSYEQYF
V: TRBV29-1; CDR3: CSVGTASSYNEQFF
V: TRBV20-1; CDR3: CSARPGSPLHF